This entry concerns a single T cell receptor beta chain. This sample was included in a study of blood T cell repertoires in COVID-19. Study at large: Nucleic acid was either cDNA or gDNA, and it came from T cells, B-cell-depleted T cells, or PBMCs.

The CDR3 contains 16 residues. V was pared by 4 bases and J by 2 bases, with 18 bases between. Per germline, CDR1 LGHDT and CDR2 YNNKEL (reference sequence). Profiling relied on immunoSEQ multiplex PCR, and the TCRdb table lists in-frame clones only, not all of them. The table shows under 75,000 clones, with around 86% occurring only once. The sample consisted of peripheral blood. The source of this sequence is a woman older than 75 with active or convalescent COVID-19. The V gene is TRBV3-1 (or the pseudogene TRBV3-2), the J gene TRBJ2-7, with unresolved D. CDR3 amino acids: CASSPPWSSRAYEQYF. CDR3 nucleotide sequence: TGTGCCAGCAGCCCCCCGTGGAGTAGCAGAGCCTACGAGCAGTACTTC.